The rows below give T cell receptor beta chains drawn from one sample of a study of T cells in Graves' hyperthyroidism and ophthalmopathy. TCRdb reprocessed the multiplex PCR reads via MiXCR and lists one record per CDR3 protein. The sample yields around 760,000 distinct CDR3 sequences, roughly a third seen once. The source material was blood. Receptor source: a woman in her forties with Graves' hyperthyroidism. Both conserved end residues are part of each CDR3. D genes are given only for firm matches. Not every row has a clone size; where given, it reads once, few, many or a size class.

>TRBV7-2|NA|TRBJ1-6|NA
CASTKEAGASPPHF
TGTGCCAGCACCAAAGAGGCAGGGGCTTCACCCCCCCACTTC
>TRBV19|many|TRBJ2-7|NA
CASSRREGGSEQYF
TGTGCCAGTAGTAGAAGAGAGGGGGGGAGCGAGCAGTACTTC
>TRBV6-5|many|TRBJ1-2|NA
CASSGGYGYTF
TGTGCCAGCAGCGGGGGGTATGGCTACACCTTC
>TRBV7-2|NA|TRBJ2-1|NA
CASSFGLTHNEQFF
TGTGCCAGCAGCTTTGGACTAACCCACAATGAGCAGTTCTTC
>TRBV24-1|NA|TRBJ1-2|TRBD1
CATSETGAKGYTF
TGTGCCACCAGTGAGACAGGGGCTAAAGGCTACACCTTC
>TRBV6-2/TRBV6-3|few|TRBJ2-7|TRBD1
CASSYQGVSDEQYF
TGTGCCAGCAGTTACCAGGGGGTGAGCGACGAGCAGTACTTC
>TRBV19|NA|TRBJ1-2|NA
CASSTPPREAGASYGYTF
TGTGCCAGTAGTACACCCCCTCGAGAGGCAGGGGCCAGCTATGGCTACACCTTC
>TRBV7-2|once|TRBJ2-5|TRBD2
CASSQALLAGVGAQYF
TGCGCCAGCAGCCAAGCTTTACTAGCGGGGGTGGGGGCCCAGTACTTC
>TRBV7-2|NA|TRBJ2-7|NA
CASSFGSSPGEQYF
TGTGCCAGCAGCTTCGGCAGCTCCCCGGGCGAGCAGTACTTC
>TRBV11-1|NA|TRBJ2-7|NA
CASSLGLGLADEQYF
TGTGCCAGCAGCTTAGGATTGGGGCTCGCCGACGAGCAGTACTTC
>TRBV5-1|few|TRBJ1-1|NA
CASSQERMIMNTEAFF
TGTGCCAGCAGCCAAGAACGGATGATCATGAACACTGAAGCTTTCTTT
>TRBV7-3|NA|TRBJ2-2|TRBD2
CASSKGLAAFSGELFF
TGTGCCAGCAGTAAAGGACTAGCGGCCTTCTCCGGGGAGCTGTTTTTT
>TRBV7-9|NA|TRBJ1-4|TRBD1
CASSQAPGQPTTNEKLFF
TGCGCCAGCAGCCAGGCTCCGGGACAGCCCACAACTAATGAAAAACTGTTTTTT
>TRBV12-3/TRBV12-4|once|TRBJ1-4|TRBD1
CASSEAHGGGGEKLFF
TGTGCCAGCAGTGAAGCGCACGGGGGAGGGGGCGAAAAACTGTTTTTT
>TRBV7-9|many|TRBJ1-3|NA
CASSFALPGNTIYF
TGTGCCAGCAGCTTCGCCCTTCCTGGAAACACCATATATTTT
>TRBV19|NA|TRBJ2-2|NA
CASSIEGWPYTGELFF
TGTGCCAGTAGTATAGAGGGCTGGCCCTACACCGGGGAGCTGTTTTTT
>TRBV10-3|NA|TRBJ1-2|NA
CATGGDNYGYTF
TGTGCCACGGGCGGGGACAACTATGGCTACACCTTC
>TRBV12-3/TRBV12-4|NA|TRBJ2-2|NA
CASSGNRVTGELFF
TGTGCCAGCAGTGGAAACAGGGTTACCGGGGAGCTGTTTTTT
>TRBV20-1|NA|TRBJ2-2|NA
CSLGGAGELFF
TGCAGTTTGGGCGGGGCCGGGGAGCTGTTTTTT
>TRBV7-3|NA|TRBJ2-7|TRBD1
CASSRKTGNEQYF
TGTGCCAGCAGCCGAAAGACAGGGAACGAGCAGTACTTC
>TRBV6-5|few|TRBJ1-4|NA
CASSRRSGEKLFF
TGTGCCAGCAGCCGACGTTCCGGTGAAAAACTGTTTTTT
>TRBV7-8|many|TRBJ1-3|NA
CASLPGGVGNTIYF
TGTGCCAGTCTTCCCGGGGGAGTCGGAAACACCATATATTTT
>TRBV20-1|NA|TRBJ2-7|NA
CSARGTPSYEQYF
TGCAGTGCTAGGGGGACACCATCCTACGAGCAGTACTTC
>TRBV10-1|many|TRBJ1-5|NA
CASSDYVNQPQHF
TGCGCCAGCAGTGACTACGTGAATCAGCCCCAGCATTTT
>TRBV14|NA|TRBJ1-2|TRBD1
CASSQLSRDSYYGYTF
TGTGCCAGCAGCCAATTGTCCCGGGACAGTTACTATGGCTACACCTTC
>TRBV20-1|many|TRBJ1-2|NA
CSARDFPGTARGYTF
TGCAGTGCTAGAGATTTCCCCGGGACGGCCCGCGGCTACACCTTC
>TRBV28|NA|TRBJ1-5|NA
CASSPRDFGQPQHF
TGTGCCAGCAGTCCGAGGGATTTCGGTCAGCCCCAGCATTTT
>TRBV7-2|NA|TRBJ2-5|NA
CASTRLQGGETQYF
TGTGCCAGCACTCGACTACAGGGCGGCGAGACCCAGTACTTC
>TRBV7-2|NA|TRBJ1-2|TRBD1
CASSLADSGQGSAYGYTF
TGTGCCAGCAGCTTAGCAGATTCTGGACAGGGTTCAGCCTATGGCTACACCTTC
>TRBV7-2|few|TRBJ2-1|NA
CASSLDSGSGEQFF
TGTGCCAGCAGCTTAGACTCTGGATCCGGTGAGCAGTTCTTC
>TRBV6-5|NA|TRBJ2-7|NA
CASTGPETYEQYF
TGTGCCAGCACCGGGCCAGAAACCTACGAGCAGTACTTC
>TRBV6-5|many|TRBJ1-3|TRBD1
CASSYGTGVGNTIYF
TGTGCCAGCAGTTACGGGACAGGGGTCGGAAACACCATATATTTT
>TRBV29-1|few|TRBJ2-2|NA
CSVDRGWGNTGELFF
TGCAGCGTTGACCGGGGGTGGGGGAACACCGGGGAGCTGTTTTTT
>TRBV6-5|NA|TRBJ2-7|NA
CASSSPGGLYEQYF
TGTGCCAGCAGTTCCCCCGGGGGCCTATACGAGCAGTACTTC
>TRBV29-1|NA|TRBJ1-1|NA
CSLTWKDTEAFF
TGCAGTTTAACATGGAAAGACACTGAAGCTTTCTTT
>TRBV12-3/TRBV12-4|NA|TRBJ1-4|NA
CASSFQDEKLLF
TGTGCCAGCAGTTTTCAGGATGAAAAACTGCTTTTT
>TRBV19|many|TRBJ2-7|NA
CASSPGPMAYEQYF
TGTGCCAGTAGTCCGGGACCGATGGCCTACGAGCAGTACTTC
>TRBV7-9|NA|TRBJ2-7|TRBD2
CASSLASLAGAEQYF
TGTGCCAGCAGCTTGGCCTCACTAGCGGGAGCCGAGCAGTACTTC
>TRBV7-7|many|TRBJ1-1|NA
CASSRSAWDTEAFF
TGTGCTAGCAGCCGTTCTGCCTGGGACACTGAAGCTTTCTTT
>TRBV6-1|few|TRBJ1-5|NA
CASSEKFRGGGEKDQPQHF
TGTGCCAGCAGTGAAAAGTTTAGAGGGGGGGGCGAGAAAGATCAGCCCCAGCATTTT
>TRBV12-3/TRBV12-4|NA|TRBJ1-6|TRBD1
CASRLFGGPGGYSPLHF
TGTGCCAGCCGATTGTTCGGGGGGCCAGGGGGGTATTCACCCCTCCACTTT
>TRBV11-2|many|TRBJ1-2|NA
CASSSTGTNYGYTF
TGTGCCAGCAGTTCAACCGGGACTAACTATGGCTACACCTTC
>TRBV10-3|NA|TRBJ2-5|TRBD2
CASSPPTRGVVQETQYF
TGTGCCAGCTCACCACCGACGCGGGGGGTGGTTCAAGAGACCCAGTACTTC
>TRBV29-1|once|TRBJ2-7|TRBD1
CRFQGDSYEQYF
TGCAGGTTCCAGGGGGACTCCTACGAGCAGTACTTC
>TRBV9|few|TRBJ2-5|NA
CASSPGWDLAKTQYF
TGTGCCAGCAGCCCGGGTTGGGACCTGGCGAAGACCCAGTACTTC
>TRBV7-2|NA|TRBJ2-7|NA
CASSLGRARIYEQYF
TGTGCCAGCAGCTTAGGGCGCGCGCGAATCTACGAGCAGTACTTC
>TRBV25-1|NA|TRBJ1-5|NA
CARVTGNQPQHF
TGTGCCAGGGTAACGGGCAATCAGCCCCAGCATTTT
>TRBV6-5|NA|TRBJ1-2|TRBD1
CASRFFGQGAFDGYTF
TGTGCCAGCAGATTTTTTGGACAGGGGGCGTTCGATGGCTACACCTTC
>TRBV15|few|TRBJ1-2|NA
CATSSYGLGYGYTF
TGTGCCACCAGCAGTTACGGCCTGGGGTATGGCTACACCTTC
>TRBV12-3/TRBV12-4|NA|TRBJ2-5|NA
CASTSRRETQYF
TGTGCCAGCACGAGCCGGCGGGAGACCCAGTACTTC
>TRBV19|many|TRBJ1-5|TRBD1
CASAGTGPRQPQHF
TGTGCCAGTGCCGGGACAGGGCCTAGACAGCCCCAGCATTTT
>TRBV7-9|NA|TRBJ2-7|NA
CASSLGFGVRGQQYF
TGTGCCAGCAGTTTGGGGTTTGGCGTTCGGGGTCAGCAGTACTTC
>TRBV6-2/TRBV6-3|NA|TRBJ2-7|NA
CASSRTRSYEQYF
TGTGCCAGCAGTAGGACAAGGTCCTACGAGCAGTACTTC
>TRBV10-3|many|TRBJ1-2|NA
CAISEARVEIYGYTF
TGTGCCATCAGTGAGGCCAGGGTGGAAATCTATGGCTACACCTTC
>TRBV7-2|many|TRBJ2-2|NA
CASSTGPASTGELFF
TGTGCCAGCAGCACTGGACCCGCGTCCACCGGGGAGCTGTTTTTT
>TRBV7-9|NA|TRBJ2-3|NA
CASSLSSVTQYF
TGTGCCAGCAGCTTATCCAGTGTTACGCAGTATTTT
>TRBV29-1|NA|TRBJ2-5|NA
CSVDLGSSVGETQYF
TGCAGCGTTGACTTGGGGTCGTCGGTGGGGGAGACCCAGTACTTC
>TRBV15|many|TRBJ1-5|NA
CATSRPDQPQHF
TGTGCCACCAGCAGACCCGATCAGCCCCAGCATTTT
>TRBV19|many|TRBJ2-6|NA
CASSMGYAGANVLTF
TGTGCCAGTAGTATGGGGTATGCTGGGGCCAACGTCCTGACTTTC
>TRBV6-2/TRBV6-3|NA|TRBJ1-4|NA
CASSYSMYLRAQYEKLFF
TGTGCCAGCAGTTACTCGATGTACCTCAGGGCCCAATATGAAAAACTGTTTTTT